This entry lists 2 T cell receptor beta chains sequenced from one sample in a study of T cells in women clearing cervical HPV infection. Here immunoSEQ multiplex PCR was the method, and the copy in TCRdb shows in-frame clones only, minus some. The sample totals tens of thousands of clones. The sample comprised blood buffy coat. These TCRs come from a woman between 18 and 70 years old with a cervical HPV16 infection that either progressed to CIN3+ or cleared (not recorded which).

Concerning this clone itself: The sequence runs out 3 residues before the end of the CDR3; the remainder is reconstructed from the germline J gene. The V gene is TRBV7-9, the J gene TRBJ2-7; D gene uncertain. From germline, CDR1 is SEHNR and CDR2 FQNEAQ (reference sequence). This CDR3 is built from 14 residues. With 5 bases removed from V and 0 bases from J, the gap between germline ends came to 11 bases. CDR3 in amino acids: CASSLVSGSYEQYF. The part of the CDR3 DNA that was read is TGTGCCAGCAGCCTTGTTTCGGGCTCCTACGAG.

A note on this clone: Sequencing ends 3 residues short of the CDR3 end; the germline J gene provides the rest. The chain carries TRBV5-1 and TRBJ2-2, with 9 bases that match TRBD1. Germline V gene data show CDR1 as SGHRS and CDR2 as YFSETQ. The CDR3 has 15 residues. Incomplete CDR3 DNA: TGCGCCAGCAGCTTGGCGGGACAGGGCGGGGAAAAG. Translated: CASSLAGQGGEK. The entire CDR3 reads CASSLAGQGGEKLFF.